A single sample gave rise to the 10 T cell receptor beta chains below, sequenced in a study of blood T cell repertoires in COVID-19. Only in-frame clones appear in the TCRdb table, and some are missing; sequencing was by immunoSEQ multiplex PCR. Of fewer than 350,000 clones in the sample, approximately 92% were seen once. The sample was peripheral blood. These receptors were taken from a woman aged 25 to 45 with COVID-19, enrolled during active disease.

V gene TRBV6-5 combines with J gene TRBJ2-7, with D perhaps TRBD2 (6 bases). The CDR3 covers 15 residues. CDR1 and CDR2 (germline): MNHEY, SVGAGI. Trimming left V 2 bases short and J 6 bases short, with 17 bases between. CDR3 loop: CASSYIRDSPGEQYF. For the CDR3, the DNA is TGTGCCAGCAGTTACATCCGGGACTCGCCGGGCGAGCAGTACTTC.

This chain connects TRBV19 to TRBJ1-2; D not certain. Germline assignment: CDR1 LNHDA and CDR2 SQIVND (reference sequence). The CDR3 sequence is 13 residues long. V gave up 5 bases and J gave up 0 bases, with 7 bases separating them. In DNA, the CDR3 is TGTGCCAGTAGTCCCCGGTCTAACTATGGCTACACCTTC. Its protein is CASSPRSNYGYTF.

This chain connects TRBV25-1 to TRBJ2-1; 9 bases are shared with TRBD1. J was trimmed by 10 bases and V by 6 bases; bases with no gene match: 10. The CDR3 has 14 amino acids. CDR1 is MGHDK, CDR2 SYGVNS, per germline. CDR3 in amino acids: CASSRDRVIGEQFF. CDR3 DNA: TGTGCCAGCAGCCGGGACAGGGTGATCGGGGAGCAGTTCTTC. Supplemented by reference TRBV25-1 and TRBJ2-1, the full variable domain reads EADIYQTPRYLVIGTGKKITLECSQTMGHDKMYWYQQDPGMELHLIHYSYGVNSTEKGDLSSESTVSRIRTEHFPLTLESARPSHTSQYLCASSRDRVIGEQFFGPGTRLTVL.

The CDR3 protein is CASSQTTGLGYTF. The DNA for the CDR3 is TGCGCCAGCAGCCAAACTACAGGTCTTGGCTACACCTTC. V is TRBV4-1 and J is TRBJ1-2, with D possibly matching TRBD1 (5 bases). This CDR3 comprises 13 residues. V was clipped by 2 bases and J by 7 bases, with 11 bases between them. Germline V gene data show CDR1 as MGHRA and CDR2 as YSYEKL.

The chain has TRBV2 and TRBJ1-2; 7 nucleotides align to TRBD1. The CDR3 runs 14 residues. The germline V gene encodes CDR1 SNHLY and CDR2 FYNNEI. J was trimmed by 5 bases and V by 8 bases; bases with no gene match: 11. The CDR3 region is CASLPTGVSYGYTF. CDR3 bases: TGTGCCAGCCTCCCAACAGGGGTATCGTATGGCTACACCTTC.

This chain joins TRBV24-1 and TRBJ1-2; 10 nucleotides match TRBD1. There are 12 residues in the CDR3. V lost 12 bases to trimming and J lost 8 bases; unmatched junction nucleotides: 8. From germline, CDR1 is KGHDR and CDR2 SFDVKD. For the CDR3, the DNA is TGTGCCGCCGGACAGGGGGACGGGGGCTACACCTTC. The encoded protein is CAAGQGDGGYTF.

The table lists this clone with a count of one. The J gene is TRBJ2-5, the V gene TRBV7-9; D not resolved. Between the trimmed V and J ends, which lost 1 base and 2 bases, there was a span of 8 bases. Germline CDR1 is SEHNR and CDR2 is FQNEAQ (reference sequence). This CDR3 is 14 amino acids long. CDR3 nucleotide sequence: TGTGCCAGCAGCTTAGATGCAGAACAAGAGACCCAGTACTTC. It codes for CASSLDAEQETQYF.

CDR3 in amino acids: CASSPVGQPDQPQHF. In nucleotides, the CDR3 is TGTGCCAGCTCACCAGTGGGACAACCAGATCAGCCCCAGCATTTT. V usage is TRBV18 and J usage is TRBJ1-5; a possible D gene is TRBD1 (6 bases). In germline, CDR1 is KGHSH, CDR2 LQKENI. The CDR3 runs to 15 residues. The V and J ends lost 2 bases and 5 bases respectively, with 13 bases between them.

The chain joins TRBV6-2 or TRBV6-3 to TRBJ2-4, with TRBD2 matching 8 bases. CDR3 size: 14 residues. The germline gives CDR1 MNHEY, CDR2 SVGEGT. Trimming cost V 6 bases and J 7 bases; bases outside gene matches: 8. CDR3 protein: CASSPGGARNIQYF. The CDR3 DNA sequence: TGTGCCAGCAGCCCGGGGGGGGCCCGCAACATTCAGTACTTC.

V gene TRBV2 combines with J gene TRBJ1-5, with D perhaps TRBD1 (6 bases). V was shortened by 4 bases and J by 0 bases, with 10 bases between the two germline ends. The germline CDR1 and CDR2 sequences are SNHLY and FYNNEI. The CDR3 runs to 15 residues. DNA of the CDR3: TGTGCCAGCAGTGGCAGGGGCAATAGCAATCAGCCCCAGCATTTT. Amino acids: CASSGRGNSNQPQHF.